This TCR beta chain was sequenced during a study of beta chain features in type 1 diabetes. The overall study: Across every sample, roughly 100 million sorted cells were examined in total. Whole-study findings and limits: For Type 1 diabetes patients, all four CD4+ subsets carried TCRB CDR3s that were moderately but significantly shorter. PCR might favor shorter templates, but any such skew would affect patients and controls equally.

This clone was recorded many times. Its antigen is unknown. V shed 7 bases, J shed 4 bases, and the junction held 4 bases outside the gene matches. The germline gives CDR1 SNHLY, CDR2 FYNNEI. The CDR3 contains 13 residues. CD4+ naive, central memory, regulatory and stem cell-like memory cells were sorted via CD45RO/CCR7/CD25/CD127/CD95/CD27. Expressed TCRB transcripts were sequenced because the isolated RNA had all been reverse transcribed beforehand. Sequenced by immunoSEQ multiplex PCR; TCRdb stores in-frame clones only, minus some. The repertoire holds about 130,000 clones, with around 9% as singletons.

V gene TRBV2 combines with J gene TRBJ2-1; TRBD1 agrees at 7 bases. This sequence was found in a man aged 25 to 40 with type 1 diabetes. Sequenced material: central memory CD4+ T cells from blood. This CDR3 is CASTEGQYNEQFF. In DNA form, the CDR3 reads TGTGCCAGCACCGAGGGACAGTACAATGAGCAGTTCTTC.